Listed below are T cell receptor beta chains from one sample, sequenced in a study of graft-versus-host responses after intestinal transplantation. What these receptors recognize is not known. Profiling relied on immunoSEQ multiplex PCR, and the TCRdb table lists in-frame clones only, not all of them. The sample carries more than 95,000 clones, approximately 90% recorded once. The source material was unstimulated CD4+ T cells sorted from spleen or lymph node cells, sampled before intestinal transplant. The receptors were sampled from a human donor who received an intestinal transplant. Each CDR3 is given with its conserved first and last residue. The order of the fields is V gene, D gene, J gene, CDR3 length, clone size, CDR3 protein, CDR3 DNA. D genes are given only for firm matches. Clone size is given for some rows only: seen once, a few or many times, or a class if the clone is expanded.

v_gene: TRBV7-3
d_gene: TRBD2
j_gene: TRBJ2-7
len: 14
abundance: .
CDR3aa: CASSYGTNNYEQYF
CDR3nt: TGTGCCAGCAGCTACGGGACTAATAACTACGAGCAGTACTTC

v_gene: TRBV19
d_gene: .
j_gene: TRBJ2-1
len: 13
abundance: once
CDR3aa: CASSLDRGGEQFF
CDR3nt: TGTGCCAGTAGTCTGGACCGGGGTGGTGAGCAGTTCTTC

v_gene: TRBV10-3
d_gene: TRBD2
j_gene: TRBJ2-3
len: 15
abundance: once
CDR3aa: CAISVGLAGTDTQYF
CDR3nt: TGTGCCATCAGTGTCGGACTAGCGGGGACAGATACGCAGTATTTT

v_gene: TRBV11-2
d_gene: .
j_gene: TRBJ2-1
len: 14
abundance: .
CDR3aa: CASSSAESYNEQFF
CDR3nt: TGTGCCAGCAGCTCCGCTGAGAGCTACAATGAGCAGTTCTTC

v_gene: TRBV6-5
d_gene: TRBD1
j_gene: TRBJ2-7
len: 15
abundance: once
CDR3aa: CASSYRDRGRYEQYF
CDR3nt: TGTGCCAGCAGTTACCGAGACAGGGGGCGGTACGAGCAGTACTTC

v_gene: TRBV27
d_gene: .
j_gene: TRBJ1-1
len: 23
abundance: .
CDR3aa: CASSLIAEFPQDSPVQSNTEAFF
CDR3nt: TGTGCCAGCAGTTTAATCGCAGAGTTCCCACAGGACAGTCCTGTACAATCGAACACTGAAGCTTTCTTT

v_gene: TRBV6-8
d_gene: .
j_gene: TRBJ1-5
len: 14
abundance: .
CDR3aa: CASSYANGEGAQHF
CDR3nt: TGTGCCAGCAGTTACGCCAACGGGGAGGGAGCCCAGCATTTT

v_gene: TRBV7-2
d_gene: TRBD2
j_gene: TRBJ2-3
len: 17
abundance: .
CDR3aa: CASSLQAGGLVADTQYF
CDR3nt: TGTGCCAGCAGCTTACAAGCGGGGGGGCTGGTTGCAGATACGCAGTATTTT

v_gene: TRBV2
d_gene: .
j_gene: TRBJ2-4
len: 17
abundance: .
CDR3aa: CASTPGGLAVAKNIQYF
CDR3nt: TGTGCCAGCACCCCCGGGGGGCTAGCGGTAGCCAAAAACATTCAGTACTTC

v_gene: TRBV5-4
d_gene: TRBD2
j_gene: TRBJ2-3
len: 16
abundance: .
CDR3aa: CASSLAGLAGLRTPYF
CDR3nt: TGTGCCAGCAGCTTGGCCGGGCTAGCGGGGCTACGGACGCCGTATTTT

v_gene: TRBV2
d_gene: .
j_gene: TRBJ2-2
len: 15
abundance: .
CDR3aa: CASTAYGIHTGELFF
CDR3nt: TGTGCCAGCACTGCATACGGGATCCACACCGGGGAGCTGTTTTTT